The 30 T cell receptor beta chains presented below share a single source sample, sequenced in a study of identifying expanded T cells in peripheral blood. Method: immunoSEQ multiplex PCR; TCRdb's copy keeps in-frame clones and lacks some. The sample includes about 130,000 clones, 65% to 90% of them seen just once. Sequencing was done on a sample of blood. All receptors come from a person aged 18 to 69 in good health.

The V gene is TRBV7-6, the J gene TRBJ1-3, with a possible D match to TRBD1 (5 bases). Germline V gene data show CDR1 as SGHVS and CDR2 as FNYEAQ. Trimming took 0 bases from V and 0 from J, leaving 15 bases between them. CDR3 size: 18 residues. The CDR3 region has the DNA TGTGCCAGCAGCTTAGCGGCTACGAGGGGCCTCTCTGGAAACACCATATATTTT. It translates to CASSLAATRGLSGNTIYF. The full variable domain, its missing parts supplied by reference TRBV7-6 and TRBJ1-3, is GAGVSQSPRYKVTKRGQDVALRCDPISGHVSLYWYRQALGQGPEFLTYFNYEAQQDKSGLPNDRFSAERPEGSISTLTIQRTEQRDSAMYRCASSLAATRGLSGNTIYFGEGSWLTVV.

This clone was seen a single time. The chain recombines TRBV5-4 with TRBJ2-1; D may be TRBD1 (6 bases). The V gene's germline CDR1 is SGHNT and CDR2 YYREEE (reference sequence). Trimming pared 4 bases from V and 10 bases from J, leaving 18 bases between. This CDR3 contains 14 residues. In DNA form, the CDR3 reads TGTGCCAGCAGCGGGGACCAGGGGCCCCGGGAGCAGTTCTTC. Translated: CASSGDQGPREQFF.

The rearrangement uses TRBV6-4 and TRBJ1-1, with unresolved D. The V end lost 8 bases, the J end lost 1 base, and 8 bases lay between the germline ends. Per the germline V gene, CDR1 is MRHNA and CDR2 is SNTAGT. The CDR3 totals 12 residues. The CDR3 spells CASLPPNTEAFF. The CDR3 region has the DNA TGTGCCAGCCTCCCACCGAACACTGAAGCTTTCTTT.

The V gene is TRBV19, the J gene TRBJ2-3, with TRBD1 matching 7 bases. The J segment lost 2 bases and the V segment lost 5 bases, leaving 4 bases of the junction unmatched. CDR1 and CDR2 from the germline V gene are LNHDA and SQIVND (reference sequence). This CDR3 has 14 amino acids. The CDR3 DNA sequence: TGTGCCAGTAGTGTGACAGGGCCCACAGATACGCAGTATTTT. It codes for CASSVTGPTDTQYF. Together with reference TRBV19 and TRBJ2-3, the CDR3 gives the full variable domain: DGGITQSPKYLFRKEGQNVTLSCEQNLNHDAMYWYRQDPGQGLRLIYYSQIVNDFQKGDIAEGYSVSREKKESFPLTVTSAQKNPTAFYLCASSVTGPTDTQYFGPGTRLTVL.

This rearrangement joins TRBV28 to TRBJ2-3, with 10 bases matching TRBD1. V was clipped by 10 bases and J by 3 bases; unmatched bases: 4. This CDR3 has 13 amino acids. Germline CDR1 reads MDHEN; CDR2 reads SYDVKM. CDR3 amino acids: CATLDRGTDTQYF. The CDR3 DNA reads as TGTGCCACCTTGGACAGGGGGACAGATACGCAGTATTTT. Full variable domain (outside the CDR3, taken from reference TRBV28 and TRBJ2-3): DVKVTQSSRYLVKRTGEKVFLECVQDMDHENMFWYRQDPGLGLRLIYFSYDVKMKEKGDIPEGYSVSREKKERFSLILESASTNQTSMYLCATLDRGTDTQYFGPGTRLTVL.

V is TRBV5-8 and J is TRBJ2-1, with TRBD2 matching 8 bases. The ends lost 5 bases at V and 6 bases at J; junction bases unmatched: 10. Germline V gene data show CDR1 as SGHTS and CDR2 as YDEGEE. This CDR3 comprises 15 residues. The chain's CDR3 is CASSWTSLGTNEQFF. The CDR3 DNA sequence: TGTGCCAGCAGTTGGACTAGCCTGGGGACCAATGAGCAGTTCTTC. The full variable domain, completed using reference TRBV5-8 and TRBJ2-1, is EAGVTQSPTHLIKTRGQQATLRCSPISGHTSVYWYQQALGLGLQFLLWYDEGEERNRGNFPPRFSGRQFPNYSSELNVNALELEDSALYLCASSWTSLGTNEQFFGPGTRLTVL.

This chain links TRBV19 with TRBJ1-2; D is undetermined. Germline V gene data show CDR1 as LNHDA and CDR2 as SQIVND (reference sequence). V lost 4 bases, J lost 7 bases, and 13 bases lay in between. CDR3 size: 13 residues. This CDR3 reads CASSTERVSGYTF. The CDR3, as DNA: TGTGCCAGTAGTACTGAGAGGGTTAGTGGCTACACCTTC. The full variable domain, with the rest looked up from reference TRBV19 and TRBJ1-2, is DGGITQSPKYLFRKEGQNVTLSCEQNLNHDAMYWYRQDPGQGLRLIYYSQIVNDFQKGDIAEGYSVSREKKESFPLTVTSAQKNPTAFYLCASSTERVSGYTFGSGTRLTVV.

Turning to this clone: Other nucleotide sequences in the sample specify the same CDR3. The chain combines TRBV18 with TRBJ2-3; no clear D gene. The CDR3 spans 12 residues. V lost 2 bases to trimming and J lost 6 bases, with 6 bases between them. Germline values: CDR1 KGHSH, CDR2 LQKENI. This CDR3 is CASSPATDTQYF. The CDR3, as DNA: TGTGCCAGCTCACCAGCTACGGATACGCAGTATTTT.

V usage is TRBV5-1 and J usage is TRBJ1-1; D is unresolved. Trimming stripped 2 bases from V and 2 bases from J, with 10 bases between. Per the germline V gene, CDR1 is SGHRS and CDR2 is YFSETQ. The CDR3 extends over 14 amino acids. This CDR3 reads CASSFRRGNTEAFF. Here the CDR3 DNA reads TGCGCCAGCAGCTTCCGACGGGGAAACACTGAAGCTTTCTTT.

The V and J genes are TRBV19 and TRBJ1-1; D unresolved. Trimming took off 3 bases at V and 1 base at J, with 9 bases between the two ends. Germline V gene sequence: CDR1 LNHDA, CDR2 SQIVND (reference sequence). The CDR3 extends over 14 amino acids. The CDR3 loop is CASSIWGGNTEAFF. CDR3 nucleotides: TGTGCCAGTAGTATCTGGGGTGGGAACACTGAAGCTTTCTTT.

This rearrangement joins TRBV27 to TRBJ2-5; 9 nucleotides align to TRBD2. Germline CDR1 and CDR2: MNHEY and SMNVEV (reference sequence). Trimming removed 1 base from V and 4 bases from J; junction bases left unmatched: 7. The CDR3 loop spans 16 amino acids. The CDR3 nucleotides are TGTGCCAGCAGTTTATGGGCTAGCGGGGTCGGAGAGACCCAGTACTTC. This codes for CASSLWASGVGETQYF.

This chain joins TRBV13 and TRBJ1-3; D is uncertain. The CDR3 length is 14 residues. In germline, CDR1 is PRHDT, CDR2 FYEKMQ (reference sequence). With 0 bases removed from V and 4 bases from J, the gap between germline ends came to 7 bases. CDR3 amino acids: CASSLGGGGNTIYF. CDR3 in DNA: TGTGCCAGCAGCTTAGGGGGAGGCGGAAACACCATATATTTT.

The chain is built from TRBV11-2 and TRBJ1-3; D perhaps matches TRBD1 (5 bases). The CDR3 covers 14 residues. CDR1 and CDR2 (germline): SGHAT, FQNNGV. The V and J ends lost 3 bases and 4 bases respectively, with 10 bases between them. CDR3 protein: CASSLGWGGNTIYF. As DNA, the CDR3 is TGTGCCAGCAGCTTGGGTTGGGGCGGAAACACCATATATTTT.

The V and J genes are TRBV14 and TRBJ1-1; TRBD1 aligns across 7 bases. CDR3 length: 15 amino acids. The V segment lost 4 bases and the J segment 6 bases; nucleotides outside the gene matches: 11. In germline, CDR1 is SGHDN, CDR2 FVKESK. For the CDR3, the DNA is TGTGCCAGCAGCCCTGGGACAGCAAGTTGGTCTGAAGCTTTCTTT. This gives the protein CASSPGTASWSEAFF.

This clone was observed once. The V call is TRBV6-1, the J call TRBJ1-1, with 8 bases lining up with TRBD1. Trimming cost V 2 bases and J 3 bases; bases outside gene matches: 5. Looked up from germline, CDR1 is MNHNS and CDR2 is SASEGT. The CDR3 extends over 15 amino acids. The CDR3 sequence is CASSEQGAFDTEAFF. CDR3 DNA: TGTGCCAGCAGTGAACAGGGGGCTTTTGACACTGAAGCTTTCTTT.

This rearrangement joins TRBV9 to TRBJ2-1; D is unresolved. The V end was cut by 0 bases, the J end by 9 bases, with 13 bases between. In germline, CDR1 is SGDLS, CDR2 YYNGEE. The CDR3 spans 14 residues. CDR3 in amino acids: CASSVAPFQSEQFF. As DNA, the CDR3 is TGTGCCAGCAGCGTAGCCCCCTTTCAGAGTGAGCAGTTCTTC.

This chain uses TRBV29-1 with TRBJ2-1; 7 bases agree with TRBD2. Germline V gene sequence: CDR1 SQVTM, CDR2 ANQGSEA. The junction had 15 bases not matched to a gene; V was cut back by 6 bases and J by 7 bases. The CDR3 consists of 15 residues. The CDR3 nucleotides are TGCAGCGTGACCGGGACTACCTCCTTGGGGAATGAGCAGTTCTTC. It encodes CSVTGTTSLGNEQFF.

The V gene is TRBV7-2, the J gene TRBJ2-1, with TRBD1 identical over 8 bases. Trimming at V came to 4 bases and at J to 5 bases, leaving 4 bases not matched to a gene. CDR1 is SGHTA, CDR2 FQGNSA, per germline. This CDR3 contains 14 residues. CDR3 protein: CASSSQGVHNEQFF. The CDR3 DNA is TGTGCCAGCAGCTCACAGGGGGTCCACAATGAGCAGTTCTTC.

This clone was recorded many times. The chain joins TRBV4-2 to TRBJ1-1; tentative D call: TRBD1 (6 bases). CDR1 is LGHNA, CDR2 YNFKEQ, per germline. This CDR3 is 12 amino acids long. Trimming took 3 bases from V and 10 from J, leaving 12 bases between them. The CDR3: CASSQNREAAFF. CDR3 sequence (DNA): TGTGCCAGCAGCCAGAACAGGGAGGCAGCTTTCTTT.

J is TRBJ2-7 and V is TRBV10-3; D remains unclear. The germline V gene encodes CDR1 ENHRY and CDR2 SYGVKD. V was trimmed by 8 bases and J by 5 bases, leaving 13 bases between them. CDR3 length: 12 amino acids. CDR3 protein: CAISRETHEQYF. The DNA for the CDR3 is TGTGCCATCTCGAGAGAGACCCACGAGCAGTACTTC.

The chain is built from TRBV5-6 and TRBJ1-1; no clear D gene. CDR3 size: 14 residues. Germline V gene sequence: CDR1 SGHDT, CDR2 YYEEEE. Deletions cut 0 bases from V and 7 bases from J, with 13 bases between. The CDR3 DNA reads TGTGCCAGCAGCTTGGATGCAGGCCTCCTTGAAGCTTTCTTT. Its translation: CASSLDAGLLEAFF.

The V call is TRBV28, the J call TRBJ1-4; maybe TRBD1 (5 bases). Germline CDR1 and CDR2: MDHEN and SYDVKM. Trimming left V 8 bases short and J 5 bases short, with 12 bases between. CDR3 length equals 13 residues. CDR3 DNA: TGTGCCAGCGAAGACAGCCCCAATGAAAAACTGTTTTTT. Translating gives CASEDSPNEKLFF.

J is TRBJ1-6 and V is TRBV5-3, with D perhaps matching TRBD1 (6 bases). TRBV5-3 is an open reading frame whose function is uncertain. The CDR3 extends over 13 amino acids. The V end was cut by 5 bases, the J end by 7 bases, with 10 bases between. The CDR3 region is CARRGQGNSPLHF. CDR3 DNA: TGTGCCAGAAGGGGGCAGGGGAATTCACCCCTCCACTTT.

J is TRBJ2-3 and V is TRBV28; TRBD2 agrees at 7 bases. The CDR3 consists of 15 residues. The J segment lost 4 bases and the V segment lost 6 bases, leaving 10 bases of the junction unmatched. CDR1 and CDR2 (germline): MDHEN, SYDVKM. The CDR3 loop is CASSLGGSSADTQYF. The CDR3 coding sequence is TGTGCCAGCAGCTTGGGCGGGAGTTCGGCAGATACGCAGTATTTT.

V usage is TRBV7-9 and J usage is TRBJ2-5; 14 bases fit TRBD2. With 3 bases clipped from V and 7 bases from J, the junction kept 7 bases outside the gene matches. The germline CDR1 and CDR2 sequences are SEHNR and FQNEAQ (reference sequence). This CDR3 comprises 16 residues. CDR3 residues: CASSFRLAGGPGTQYF. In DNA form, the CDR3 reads TGTGCCAGCAGCTTCAGACTAGCGGGAGGGCCGGGGACCCAGTACTTC.

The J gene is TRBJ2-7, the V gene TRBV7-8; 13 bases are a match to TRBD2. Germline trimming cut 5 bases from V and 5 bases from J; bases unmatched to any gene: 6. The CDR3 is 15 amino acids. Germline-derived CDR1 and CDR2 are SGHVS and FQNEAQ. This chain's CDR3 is CASSRGTSGMNEQYF. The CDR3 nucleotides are TGTGCCAGCAGCCGTGGGACTAGCGGGATGAACGAGCAGTACTTC.

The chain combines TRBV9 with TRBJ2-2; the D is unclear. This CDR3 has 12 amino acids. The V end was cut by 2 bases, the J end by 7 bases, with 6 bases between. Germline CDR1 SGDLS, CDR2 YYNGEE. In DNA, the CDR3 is TGTGCCAGCAGCGTTGAATACGGGGAGCTGTTTTTT. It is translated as CASSVEYGELFF.

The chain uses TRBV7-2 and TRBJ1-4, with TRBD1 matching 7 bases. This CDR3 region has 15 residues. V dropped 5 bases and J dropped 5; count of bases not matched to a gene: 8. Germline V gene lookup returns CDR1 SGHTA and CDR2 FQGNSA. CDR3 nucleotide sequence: TGTGCCAGCAGCCATGCCGGGACAGTAAATGAAAAACTGTTTTTT. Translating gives CASSHAGTVNEKLFF.

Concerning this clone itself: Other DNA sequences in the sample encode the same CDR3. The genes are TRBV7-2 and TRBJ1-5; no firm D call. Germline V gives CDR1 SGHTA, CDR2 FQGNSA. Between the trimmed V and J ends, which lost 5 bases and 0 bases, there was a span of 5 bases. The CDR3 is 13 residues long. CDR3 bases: TGTGCCAGCAGCCCAGATAGCAATCAGCCCCAGCATTTT. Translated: CASSPDSNQPQHF.

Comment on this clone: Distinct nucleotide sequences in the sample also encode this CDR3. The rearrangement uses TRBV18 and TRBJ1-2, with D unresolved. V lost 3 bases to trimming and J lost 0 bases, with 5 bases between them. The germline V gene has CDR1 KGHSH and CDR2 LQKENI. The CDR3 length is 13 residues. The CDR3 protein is CASSPGPNYGYTF. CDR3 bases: TGTGCCAGCTCACCCGGACCTAACTATGGCTACACCTTC.